Listed below are T cell receptor beta chains from one sample, sequenced in a study of cytomegalovirus exposure and HLA in healthy donors. Only in-frame clones appear in the TCRdb table, and some are missing; sequencing was by immunoSEQ multiplex PCR. The data hold some 200,000 clones, with around 62% observed a single time. Source material: PBMCs. These receptors all come from a man aged 40-49 years in good health and CMV-seronegative. Both conserved end residues are trimmed from each CDR3. Each record gives: clone size, V gene, CDR3 protein. Not every row has a clone size; where given, it reads once, few, many or a size class.

few | TRBV5-4 | ASSLQGDAEAF
. | TRBV19 | ASSIDRAGNNEQF
. | TRBV5-4 | ASSATSGNTDTQY
few | TRBV4-1 | ASSQDGWANEKLF
. | TRBV7-2 | ASSLAGGLYNEQF
. | TRBV25-1 | ASSERGRTSTDTQY
few | TRBV4-1 | ASSQTELDSYEQY
. | TRBV9 | ASSVGVRTGGSYEQY
. | TRBV5-6 | ASSLYSLSGANVLT
. | TRBV6-1 | ASSDGQGYEQY
. | TRBV2 | ASLLESADSPLH
. | TRBV7-9 | ASSLETGAVDTEAF